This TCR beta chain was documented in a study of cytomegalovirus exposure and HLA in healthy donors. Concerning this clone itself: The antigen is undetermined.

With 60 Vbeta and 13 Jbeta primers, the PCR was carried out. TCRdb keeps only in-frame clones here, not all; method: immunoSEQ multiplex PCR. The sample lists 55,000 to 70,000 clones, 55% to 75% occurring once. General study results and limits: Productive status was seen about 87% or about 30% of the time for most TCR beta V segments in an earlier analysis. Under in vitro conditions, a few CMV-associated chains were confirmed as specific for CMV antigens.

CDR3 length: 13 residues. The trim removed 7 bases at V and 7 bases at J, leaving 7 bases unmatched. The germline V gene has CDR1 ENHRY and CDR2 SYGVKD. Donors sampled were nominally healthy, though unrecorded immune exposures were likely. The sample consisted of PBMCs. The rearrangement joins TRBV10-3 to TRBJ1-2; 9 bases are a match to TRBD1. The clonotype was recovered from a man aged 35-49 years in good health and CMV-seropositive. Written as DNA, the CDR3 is TGTGCCATCACCGGGACAGGGAGGGGTGGCTACACCTTC. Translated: CAITGTGRGGYTF.